The 9 T cell receptor beta chains below were found in one sample sequenced in a study of Graves' ophthalmopathy and Graves' hyperthyroidism. RNA transcripts were the source from which TCR beta CDR3 regions were amplified. First-round RT-PCR with HTBI primers preceded a second-round multiplex PCR. TCRdb re-analysed the multiplex PCR reads in MiXCR, keeping a single row per CDR3 protein. Among roughly 380,000 distinct CDR3 sequences listed, 15% were seen once. The sample taken for sequencing was peripheral blood. The receptors stem from a woman in her late teens or twenties with stable Graves' hyperthyroidism.

At least ten counts were recorded for this clonotype. The gene calls are TRBV12-3 or TRBV12-4 and TRBJ2-5, with 10 bases lining up with TRBD1. This CDR3 has 16 amino acids. The J segment lost 6 bases and the V segment lost 3 bases, leaving 10 bases of the junction unmatched. The CDR3 bases are TGTGCCAGCAGTTTCGAGACAGGGGGCCCCGGAAAGACCCAGTACTTC. Its translation: CASSFETGGPGKTQYF.

Comments on this clonotype: Here the CDR3 omits its conserved ending phenylalanine or tryptophan, so a read error is the likely source. This chain connects TRBV19 to TRBJ1-2, with D perhaps matching TRBD1 (6 bases). Germline CDR1 is LNHDA and CDR2 is SQIVND (reference sequence). Deletions cut 5 bases from V and 4 bases from J, with 20 bases between. The CDR3 covers 16 residues. The CDR3 coding sequence is TGTGCCAGTAGTCCCGGCCCTCGCGGGGGCGGCTATGGCTACACCTTG. Amino acids: CASSPGPRGGGYGYTL.

This clonotype was found many times. V gene TRBV29-1 combines with J gene TRBJ1-1; the D is unclear. This CDR3 region has 12 residues. Germline-derived CDR1 and CDR2 are SQVTM and ANQGSEA. Deletions cut 4 bases from V and 1 base from J, with 7 bases between. In DNA, the CDR3 is TGCAGCGTTGGGCAGAAGAACACTGAAGCTTTCTTT. Translating gives CSVGQKNTEAFF.

The table lists this clonotype with many counts. This chain uses TRBV20-1 with TRBJ1-1; 9 bases align to TRBD1. Germline assignment: CDR1 DFQATT and CDR2 SNEGSKA (reference sequence). Trimming removed 0 bases from V and 5 bases from J; junction bases left unmatched: 7. The CDR3 length is 15 residues. For the CDR3, the DNA is TGCAGTGCTAGAGATCGGGGACAGGGTCCGACTGAAGCTTTCTTT. Translated: CSARDRGQGPTEAFF.

This clonotype was recorded many times. V gene TRBV24-1 combines with J gene TRBJ1-1, with a possible D match to TRBD1 (6 bases). The CDR3 is 13 residues long. Germline CDR1 is KGHDR and CDR2 is SFDVKD. Trimming cost V 5 bases and J 2 bases, with 8 bases left between them. This CDR3 is CATSGTANTEAFF. The CDR3 DNA reads as TGTGCCACCAGTGGGACAGCTAACACTGAAGCTTTCTTT.

This clonotype appeared many times. This chain links TRBV14 with TRBJ1-2; D remains ambiguous. The V gene's germline CDR1 is SGHDN and CDR2 FVKESK. V was pared by 3 bases and J by 6 bases, with 20 bases between. The CDR3 runs to 16 residues. The CDR3 DNA is TGTGCCAGCAGCCACCAACATGGGCGGGGTGGCGATGGCTACACCTTC. It specifies CASSHQHGRGGDGYTF.

This clonotype was recorded at least ten times. The rearrangement joins TRBV25-1 to TRBJ1-3; perhaps TRBD1 as D (5 bases). Germline CDR1 MGHDK, CDR2 SYGVNS. The CDR3 runs to 15 residues. V shed 3 bases and J shed 4 bases, with 13 bases lying between them. This CDR3 reads CASSDLGTRGNTIYF. The CDR3 coding sequence is TGTGCCAGCAGTGATCTCGGGACTAGGGGAAACACCATATATTTT. The full variable domain, with the rest looked up from reference TRBV25-1 and TRBJ1-3, is EADIYQTPRYLVIGTGKKITLECSQTMGHDKMYWYQQDPGMELHLIHYSYGVNSTEKGDLSSESTVSRIRTEHFPLTLESARPSHTSQYLCASSDLGTRGNTIYFGEGSWLTVV.

This clonotype has more than one count but fewer than ten. The chain uses TRBV18 and TRBJ1-2, with unresolved D. The length of the CDR3 is 12 residues. V lost 3 bases to trimming and J lost 5 bases, with 7 bases between them. Germline CDR1 KGHSH, CDR2 LQKENI. The CDR3 reads CASSPSVYGYTF. The CDR3, as DNA: TGTGCCAGCTCACCCTCAGTATATGGCTACACCTTC.

This clonotype was observed at least ten times. The chain joins TRBV7-2 to TRBJ2-5, with a possible D match to TRBD2 (7 bases). CDR1 and CDR2 (germline): SGHTA, FQGNSA. The V and J ends lost 1 base and 5 bases respectively, with 14 bases between them. The CDR3 has 15 amino acids. CDR3 DNA: TGTGCCAGCAGCTTAGGGGGGGGCTTGTACGAGACCCAGTACTTC. This gives the protein CASSLGGGLYETQYF.